Following are 13 T cell receptor beta chains from one sample sequenced in a study of post-analysis software for immune sequencing data. Study-wide results and limits: The study found TRBV5-6, TRBV5-1 and TRBV20-1 among five TRBV segments more frequent in patients than controls.

Presence of unique molecular identifiers characterized the TCR beta cDNA libraries. TCRdb used MiXCR to reprocess the PCR reads, holding one entry per CDR3 protein. The sample carries roughly 400,000 distinct CDR3 sequences, 39% recorded once. These receptors are not linked to any known antigen. Sequencing was done on a sample of blood. The receptors derive from a girl aged 2-10 years with multiple sclerosis.

The V and J genes are TRBV4-1 and TRBJ2-7, with 9 bases fitting TRBD2. This CDR3 region has 15 residues. J gave up 3 bases and V 3 bases, and 6 bases lay outside the gene matches. Germline V CDR1 and CDR2: MGHRA, YSYEKL. The CDR3 region has the DNA TGCGCCAGCAGCCAGCGGGAGGGCGTCCTCTACGAGCAGTACTTC. Amino acid sequence: CASSQREGVLYEQYF.

The V gene is TRBV20-1, the J gene TRBJ2-5; D gene unclear. Trimming removed 6 bases from V and 5 bases from J, with 16 bases in between. CDR1 DFQATT and CDR2 SNEGSKA come from the germline V gene (reference sequence). The CDR3 is made up of 13 amino acids. CDR3 sequence: CSAKPGLGETQYF. The CDR3 DNA is TGCAGTGCCAAACCCGGGCTCGGGGAGACCCAGTACTTC.

This chain joins TRBV7-9 and TRBJ2-3; 7 positions agree with TRBD2. The germline V gene encodes CDR1 SEHNR and CDR2 FQNEAQ (reference sequence). The length of the CDR3 is 15 residues. The trim removed 4 bases at V and 2 bases at J, leaving 6 bases unmatched. The CDR3: CASSSKRDYTDTQYF. In DNA, the CDR3 is TGTGCCAGCAGCTCAAAACGGGACTACACAGATACGCAGTATTTT. Variable domain in full (rest from reference TRBV7-9 and TRBJ2-3): DTGVSQNPRHKITKRGQNVTFRCDPISEHNRLYWYRQTLGQGPEFLTYFQNEAQLEKSRLLSDRFSAERPKGSFSTLEIQRTEQGDSAMYLCASSSKRDYTDTQYFGPGTRLTVL.

This clonotype was detected a few times. The chain links TRBV21-1 to TRBJ2-7. TRBV21-1 is assigned pseudogene status. This CDR3 has 16 amino acids. Written as DNA, the CDR3 is TGTGCCAGCAGCAAAGTGCCAGTTCCTAACTCCTACGAGCAGTACTTC. It translates to CASSKVPVPNSYEQYF.

This clonotype was picked up a small number of times. The chain employs TRBV20-1 and TRBJ2-1; 10 nucleotides match TRBD2. V gave up 2 bases and J gave up 7 bases; unmatched junction bases: 5. This CDR3 is built from 14 residues. CDR1 and CDR2 (germline): DFQATT, SNEGSKA (reference sequence). The CDR3 DNA follows: TGCAGTGCTAGACTAGCGGGAGCTGGGAATGAGCAGTTCTTC. This encodes CSARLAGAGNEQFF.

This clonotype was found a few times. The rearrangement links TRBV25-1 to TRBJ2-1, with TRBD1 matching 7 bases. Germline V lookup: CDR1 MGHDK, CDR2 SYGVNS. V trimming: 5 bases; J trimming: 9 bases; junction bases outside the gene matches: 10. The CDR3 covers 14 residues. The CDR3 loop is CASSSTGARGEQFF. DNA of the CDR3: TGTGCCAGCAGTTCCACAGGGGCACGGGGTGAGCAGTTCTTC.

This clonotype was observed a few times. This chain uses TRBV20-1 with TRBJ2-5; unclear D gene. Trimming cost V 7 bases and J 0 bases, with 9 bases left between them. Germline lookup yields CDR1 DFQATT and CDR2 SNEGSKA (reference sequence). This CDR3 is 12 amino acids long. The CDR3 bases are TGCAGTGGTTACCGGGACCAAGAGACCCAGTACTTC. This translates into CSGYRDQETQYF.

This clonotype was detected only a few times. This chain joins TRBV3-1 and TRBJ2-1, with 7 nucleotides matching TRBD2. V gave up 10 bases and J gave up 6 bases; unmatched junction bases: 3. The CDR3 has 11 amino acids. The germline V gene has CDR1 LGHDT and CDR2 YNNKEL (reference sequence). The CDR3 DNA reads TGTGCCACCTGCGGGGGCAATGAGCAGTTCTTC. Translating gives CATCGGNEQFF.

The rearrangement joins TRBV5-6 to TRBJ2-7, with a weak D call TRBD2 (6 bases). CDR1 and CDR2 (germline): SGHDT, YYEEEE. This CDR3 has 15 amino acids. Trimming removed 3 bases from V and 3 bases from J, with 16 bases in between. CDR3 sequence reads: CASSYRTGEDYEQYF. CDR3 nucleotide sequence: TGTGCCAGCAGCTATAGGACTGGGGAGGACTACGAGCAGTACTTC.

The rearrangement links TRBV20-1 to TRBJ2-1, with D possibly being TRBD2 (5 bases). Matching the DNA end better, TRBJ2-7 makes the J call doubtful. This CDR3 is built from 12 residues. In germline, CDR1 is DFQATT, CDR2 SNEGSKA (reference sequence). DNA for the CDR3: TGCAGTGCTGGAGGTGTAGTCGGCGAGCAGTACTTC. It codes for CSAGGVVGEQYF.

This clonotype was observed a handful of times. One end of the junction fails to match germline, which may point to a read error. This chain uses TRBV27 with TRBJ2-1; 7 nucleotides agree with TRBD1. The CDR3 sequence is 15 residues long. The germline V gene has CDR1 MNHEY and CDR2 SMNVEV (reference sequence). In DNA form, the CDR3 reads TGTGCCTGCAGTACAGACAGGGACATCTACAATGAGCAGTTCTTC. Protein: CACSTDRDIYNEQFF.

This clonotype was detected a few times. Here the CDR3 reads CASSLQDSYEQYF. The CDR3 DNA reads TGTGCCAGCTCGCTTCAAGATTCCTACGAGCAGTACTTC. The chain is built from TRBV18 and TRBJ2-7; D not certain. Per the germline V gene, CDR1 is KGHSH and CDR2 is LQKENI. V lost 6 bases and J 1 base, leaving 10 bases between the germline ends. This CDR3 region has 13 residues. Based on the CDR3 plus reference TRBV18 and TRBJ2-7, the full variable domain is NAGVMQNPRHLVRRRGQEARLRCSPMKGHSHVYWYRQLPEEGLKFMVYLQKENIIDESGMPKERFSAEFPKEGPSILRIQQVVRGDSAAYFCASSLQDSYEQYFGPGTRLTVT.

The chain carries TRBV27 and TRBJ2-7; D tentatively reads TRBD1 or TRBD2 (5 bases each). Germline V gene lookup returns CDR1 MNHEY and CDR2 SMNVEV (reference sequence). This CDR3 contains 14 residues. Trimming shortened V by 5 bases and J by 10 bases, and 21 bases separated the two germline ends. In nucleotides, the CDR3 is TGTGCCAGCAGTAAAGAAACAACCATCAGGGACCAGTACTTC. As protein: CASSKETTIRDQYF.